The clone carrying this T cell receptor (beta chain) was counted once. Sequencing used immunoSEQ multiplex PCR; TCRdb keeps in-frame clones, though not all of them. The top ten hold 4% to 5.5% of the sample, which has 95,000 to 110,000 clones, over 60% seen once. The data belong to a study of blood T cell repertoires in COVID-19. Across the whole study: PBMCs, B-cell-depleted T cells, or T cells were the source of the cDNA or gDNA that made up the material.

V shed 1 base and J shed 9 bases, with 23 bases lying between them. This CDR3 is 17 amino acids long. The V gene's germline CDR1 is SGHRS and CDR2 YFSETQ. The sequencing sample was made of peripheral blood. This chain joins TRBV5-1 and TRBJ2-1; D may be TRBD2 (6 bases). The receptor's source is a man in his 70s with acute or convalescent COVID-19. The CDR3: CASSLWSATSGSGEQFF. The CDR3 DNA sequence: TGCGCCAGCAGCTTGTGGTCCGCGACTAGTGGGTCGGGTGAGCAGTTCTTC.